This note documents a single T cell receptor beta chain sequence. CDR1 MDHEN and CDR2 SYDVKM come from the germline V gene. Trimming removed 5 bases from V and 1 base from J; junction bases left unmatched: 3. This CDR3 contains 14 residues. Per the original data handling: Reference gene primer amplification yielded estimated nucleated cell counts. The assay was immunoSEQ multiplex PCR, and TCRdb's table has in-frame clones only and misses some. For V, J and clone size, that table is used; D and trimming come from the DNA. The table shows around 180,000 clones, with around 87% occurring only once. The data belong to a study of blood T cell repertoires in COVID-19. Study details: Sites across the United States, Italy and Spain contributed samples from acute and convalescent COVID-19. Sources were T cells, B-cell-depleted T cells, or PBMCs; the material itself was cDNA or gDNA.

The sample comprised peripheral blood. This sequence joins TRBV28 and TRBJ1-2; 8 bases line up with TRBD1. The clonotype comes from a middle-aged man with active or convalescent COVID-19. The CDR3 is CASSTGGNNYGYTF. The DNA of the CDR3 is TGTGCCAGCAGTACAGGGGGTAATAACTATGGCTACACCTTC.